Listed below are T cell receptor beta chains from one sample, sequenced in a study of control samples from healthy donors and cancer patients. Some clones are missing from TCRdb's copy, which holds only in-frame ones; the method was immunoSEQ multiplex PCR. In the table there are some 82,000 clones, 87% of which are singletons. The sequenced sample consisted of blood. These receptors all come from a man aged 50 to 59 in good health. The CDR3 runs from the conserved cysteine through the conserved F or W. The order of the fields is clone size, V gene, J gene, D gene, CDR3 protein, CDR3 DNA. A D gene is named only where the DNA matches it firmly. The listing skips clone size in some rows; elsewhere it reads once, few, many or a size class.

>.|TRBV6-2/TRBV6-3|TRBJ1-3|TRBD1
CASSFRQGAGFLRNTIYF
TGTGCCAGCAGTTTCAGACAGGGGGCCGGCTTTTTAAGAAACACCATATATTTT
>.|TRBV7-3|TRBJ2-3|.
CASSWGPTDTQYF
TGTGCCAGCAGCTGGGGTCCTACAGATACGCAGTATTTT
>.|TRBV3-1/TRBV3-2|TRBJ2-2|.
CASSQQGQNTGELFF
TGTGCCAGCAGCCAACAGGGACAGAACACCGGGGAGCTGTTTTTT
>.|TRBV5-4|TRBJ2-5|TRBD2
CASSLSSGAPLDQYF
TGTGCCAGCAGCTTGTCTAGCGGGGCCCCTCTAGACCAGTACTTC
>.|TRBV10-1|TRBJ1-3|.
CASMRDSTSGNTIYF
TGCGCCAGCATGAGAGACAGCACCTCTGGAAACACCATATATTTT
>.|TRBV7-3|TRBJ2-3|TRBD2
CASSSGGLAGTDTQYF
TGTGCCAGCAGCTCCGGAGGACTAGCGGGCACAGATACGCAGTATTTT
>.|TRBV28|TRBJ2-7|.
CASSLLSAEQYF
TGTGCCAGCAGTTTATTGAGCGCCGAGCAGTACTTC
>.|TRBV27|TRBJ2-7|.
CASSFSSGAYEQYF
TGTGCCAGCAGTTTCTCCTCGGGAGCCTACGAGCAGTACTTC
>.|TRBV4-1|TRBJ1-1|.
CASSQDRGYTEAFF
TGCGCCAGCAGCCAAGATCGGGGGTACACTGAAGCTTTCTTT
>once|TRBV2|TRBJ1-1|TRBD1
CASRVTGGLAEAFF
TGTGCCAGCAGAGTGACAGGGGGCTTGGCTGAAGCTTTCTTT
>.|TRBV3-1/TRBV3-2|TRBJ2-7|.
CASSQRQASYEQYF
TGTGCCAGCAGCCAAAGACAGGCTTCCTACGAGCAGTACTTC
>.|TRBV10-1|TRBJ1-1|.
CASSGTDKGTEAFF
TGCGCCAGCAGTGGGACAGACAAGGGCACTGAAGCTTTCTTT
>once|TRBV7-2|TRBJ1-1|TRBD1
CASSLDRGEAFF
TGTGCCAGCAGCTTAGACAGGGGTGAAGCTTTCTTT
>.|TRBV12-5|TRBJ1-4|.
CASGLVLRQTNEKLFF
TGTGCTAGTGGTTTGGTACTACGACAGACTAATGAAAAACTGTTTTTT
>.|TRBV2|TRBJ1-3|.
CASIRDTGNTIYF
TGTGCCAGCATTAGGGACACTGGAAACACCATATATTTT
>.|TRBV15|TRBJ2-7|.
CATSRTVSGYHEQYF
TGTGCCACCAGCAGGACCGTGTCGGGATACCACGAGCAGTACTTC
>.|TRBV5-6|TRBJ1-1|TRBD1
CASIDTGGNTEAFF
TGTGCCAGCATCGACACAGGGGGCAACACTGAAGCTTTCTTT
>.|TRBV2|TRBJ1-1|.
CASSVRAPGGAFF
TGTGCCAGCAGTGTCAGGGCCCCCGGTGGGGCTTTCTTT
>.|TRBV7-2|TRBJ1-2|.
CASSLGPGDFGYTF
TGTGCCAGCAGCTTAGGCCCTGGGGATTTCGGCTACACCTTC
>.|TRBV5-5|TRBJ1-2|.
CASSPSWNYGYTF
TGTGCCAGCAGCCCTTCATGGAACTATGGCTACACCTTC
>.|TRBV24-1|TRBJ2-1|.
CATSAQGTRNEQFF
TGTGCCACCAGTGCCCAGGGTACTCGCAATGAGCAGTTCTTC
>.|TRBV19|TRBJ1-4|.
CASSISFVRELFF
TGTGCCAGTAGTATCTCGTTCGTCAGGGAACTGTTTTTT
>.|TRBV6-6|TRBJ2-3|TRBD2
CASSRTSGRAETQYF
TGTGCCAGCAGTCGGACTAGCGGGAGGGCCGAGACGCAGTATTTT
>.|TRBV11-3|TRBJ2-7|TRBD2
CASSLGLAGAFSSYEQYF
TGTGCCAGCAGCCTGGGACTAGCGGGGGCGTTTAGCTCCTACGAGCAGTACTTC
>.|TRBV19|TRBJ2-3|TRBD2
CASSSRTSFTDTQYF
TGTGCCAGTAGTTCCAGGACTAGCTTTACAGATACGCAGTATTTT